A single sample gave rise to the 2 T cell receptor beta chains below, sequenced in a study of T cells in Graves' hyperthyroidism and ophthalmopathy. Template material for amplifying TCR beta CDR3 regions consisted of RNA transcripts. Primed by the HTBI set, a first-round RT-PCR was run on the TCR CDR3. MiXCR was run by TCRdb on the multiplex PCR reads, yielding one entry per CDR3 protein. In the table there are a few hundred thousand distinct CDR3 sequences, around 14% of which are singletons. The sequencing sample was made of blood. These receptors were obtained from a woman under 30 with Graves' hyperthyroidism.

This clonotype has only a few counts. The CDR3 region is CSARMGGVNTEAFF. The CDR3 region has the DNA TGCAGTGCTAGGATGGGAGGAGTGAACACTGAAGCTTTCTTT. This chain uses TRBV20-1 with TRBJ1-1, with D unresolved. Germline V lookup: CDR1 DFQATT, CDR2 SNEGSKA (reference sequence). Trimming removed 3 bases at V and 0 bases at J, with 11 bases between. This CDR3 is 14 amino acids long.

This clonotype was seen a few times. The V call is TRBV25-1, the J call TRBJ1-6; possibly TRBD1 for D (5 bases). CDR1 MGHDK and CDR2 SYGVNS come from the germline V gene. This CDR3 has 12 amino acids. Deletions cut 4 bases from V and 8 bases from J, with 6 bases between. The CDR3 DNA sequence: TGTGCCAGCAGTGCAGGGCATTCACCCCTCCACTTT. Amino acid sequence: CASSAGHSPLHF.